What follows are 29 T cell receptor beta chains derived from one specimen sequenced in a study of blood T cell repertoires in COVID-19. Sequenced by immunoSEQ multiplex PCR; TCRdb stores in-frame clones only, minus some. Of 130,000 or so clones listed, about four fifths are singletons. Material: peripheral blood. The receptor set was obtained from a human donor in a cohort sampled during active COVID-19.

The chain couples TRBV18 to TRBJ1-2; 7 bases are shared with TRBD1. Germline V gene data show CDR1 as KGHSH and CDR2 as LQKENI. The CDR3 contains 16 residues. Trimming cost V 0 bases and J 4 bases; bases outside gene matches: 8. The CDR3 nucleotides are TGTGCCAGCTCACCACCGGAGCAAGGGGGCCCCTATGGCTACACCTTC. It encodes CASSPPEQGGPYGYTF.

This chain connects TRBV6-5 to TRBJ1-2; TRBD1 is a possible D gene (5 bases). Trimming took off 5 bases at V and 5 bases at J, with 9 bases between the two ends. This CDR3 has 12 amino acids. Germline loops: CDR1 MNHEY, CDR2 SVGAGI. CDR3 in DNA: TGTGCCAGCAGTATCGGGGGATATGGCTACACCTTC. Translated, it gives CASSIGGYGYTF.

The CDR3 nucleotides are TGTGCCAGCAGTGAAACAACTACGGGGGAGCAGTACTTC. It codes for CASSETTTGEQYF. The genes are TRBV2 and TRBJ2-7; D might be TRBD2 (5 bases). V was pared by 2 bases and J by 7 bases, with 12 bases between. Germline values: CDR1 SNHLY, CDR2 FYNNEI. This CDR3 is 13 amino acids long.

The chain joins TRBV30 to TRBJ1-5, with TRBD1 as a possible D gene (6 bases). V was trimmed by 2 bases and J by 3 bases, leaving 17 bases between them. The CDR3 loop spans 16 amino acids. Germline V gene lookup returns CDR1 GTSNPN and CDR2 SVGIG (reference sequence). Here the CDR3 DNA reads TGTGCCTGGAGTCCCACCCTACAGGGTGACAATCAGCCCCAGCATTTT. Protein product: CAWSPTLQGDNQPQHF.

CDR3 sequence: CAISGVERGGPGTQYF. Written as DNA, the CDR3 is TGTGCCATCAGCGGGGTTGAGCGGGGGGGCCCCGGAACGCAGTATTTT. This sequence joins TRBV10-3 and TRBJ2-3, with 10 bases matching TRBD2. J lost 9 bases, V lost 6 bases, and 15 bases had no gene match. The germline V gene has CDR1 ENHRY and CDR2 SYGVKD. This CDR3 contains 16 residues.

The rearrangement uses TRBV6-5 and TRBJ2-7; D may be TRBD2 (6 bases). CDR1 is MNHEY, CDR2 SVGAGI, per germline. The germline V and J ends were trimmed by 1 base and 12 bases, with 16 bases remaining between them. This CDR3 spans 13 amino acids. CDR3 bases: TGTGCCAGCAGTTACTGGACTCAGGAGGGTACGTACTTC. Its translation is CASSYWTQEGTYF.

This sequence joins TRBV7-2 and TRBJ2-1; 8 bases are a match to TRBD2. V shed 2 bases, J shed 6 bases, and the junction held 3 bases outside the gene matches. Germline V lookup: CDR1 SGHTA, CDR2 FQGNSA. This CDR3 comprises 14 residues. The CDR3 nucleotides are TGTGCCAGCAGCTTATCGGGGGGGGGCAATGAGCAGTTCTTC. Translated, it gives CASSLSGGGNEQFF. Complete variable domain (other parts from reference TRBV7-2 and TRBJ2-1): GAGVSQSPSNKVTEKGKDVELRCDPISGHTALYWYRQSLGQGLEFLIYFQGNSAPDKSGLPSDRFSAERTGGSVSTLTIQRTQQEDSAVYLCASSLSGGGNEQFFGPGTRLTVL.

This clone has more than one count but fewer than ten. The V call is TRBV29-1, the J call TRBJ2-5; 10 positions agree with TRBD1. This CDR3 spans 14 amino acids. Losses at the gene ends were 5 bases for V and 5 bases for J; bases not matched to a gene: 8. In germline, CDR1 is SQVTM, CDR2 ANQGSEA. The CDR3 coding sequence is TGCAGCGTTACCAACTGGGGACAGGGGGAGACCCAGTACTTC. This encodes CSVTNWGQGETQYF.

CDR3 in amino acids: CASMNLGGATNEQFF. DNA for the CDR3: TGTGCCAGTATGAATCTCGGGGGGGCCACCAATGAGCAGTTCTTC. The V and J genes are TRBV6-5 and TRBJ2-1, with TRBD2 identical over 8 bases. V trimming: 9 bases; J trimming: 6 bases; junction bases outside the gene matches: 13. This CDR3 spans 15 amino acids. The germline CDR1 and CDR2 sequences are MNHEY and SVGAGI.

The CDR3: CASSLVLQGKNTEAFF. DNA for the CDR3: TGTGCCAGCAGCTTGGTGTTACAGGGTAAGAACACTGAAGCTTTCTTT. V usage is TRBV5-5 and J usage is TRBJ1-1; weak D call: TRBD1 (6 bases). V was clipped by 0 bases and J by 1 base, with 13 bases between them. Germline V lookup: CDR1 SGHKS, CDR2 YYEKEE (reference sequence). This CDR3 has 16 amino acids.

V gene TRBV5-8 combines with J gene TRBJ2-7; D is perhaps TRBD2 (6 bases). The CDR3 is 13 residues long. V lost 0 bases, J lost 6 bases, and 10 bases lay in between. Germline V gives CDR1 SGHTS, CDR2 YDEGEE. The CDR3 DNA sequence: TGTGCCAGCAGCTTGGTCCAGGGACTCGAGCAGTACTTC. Protein: CASSLVQGLEQYF.

The gene calls are TRBV5-4 and TRBJ1-5; unclear D gene. With 4 bases removed from V and 0 bases from J, the gap between germline ends came to 11 bases. The CDR3 extends over 15 amino acids. Germline V lookup: CDR1 SGHNT, CDR2 YYREEE (reference sequence). The CDR3 here is CASSEGGYSNQPQHF. The CDR3, as DNA: TGTGCCAGCAGCGAGGGAGGATATAGCAATCAGCCCCAGCATTTT.

The chain couples TRBV30 to TRBJ1-5; possible D gene TRBD1, 5 bases. Germline assignment: CDR1 GTSNPN and CDR2 SVGIG (reference sequence). With 5 bases removed from V and 6 bases from J, the gap between germline ends came to 20 bases. The CDR3 covers 15 residues. The CDR3 loop is CAWGDTGPTLQPQHF. In DNA form, the CDR3 reads TGTGCCTGGGGGGATACAGGTCCGACCCTTCAGCCCCAGCATTTT.

This clone was seen only a few times. The chain recombines TRBV6-1 with TRBJ1-5, with D possibly TRBD1 on 6 matching bases. Germline loops: CDR1 MNHNS, CDR2 SASEGT. The CDR3 extends over 17 amino acids. V lost 3 bases and J 1 base, leaving 16 bases between the germline ends. The CDR3 nucleotides read TGTGCCAGCAGTGACCCGAACAGGGCGGTAAGCAATCAGCCCCAGCATTTT. Translated: CASSDPNRAVSNQPQHF.

The gene calls are TRBV18 and TRBJ2-3; tentatively, D is TRBD2 (5 bases). In germline, CDR1 is KGHSH, CDR2 LQKENI. Trimming removed 3 bases at V and 6 bases at J, with 13 bases between. This CDR3 comprises 14 residues. The CDR3 is CASSPDSRVDTQYF. The CDR3 DNA reads as TGTGCCAGCTCACCGGACTCAAGGGTGGATACGCAGTATTTT.

For the CDR3, the DNA is TGTGCCAGCAGCCCGACAGGGGGCCGTACTGAAGCTTTCTTT. It translates to CASSPTGGRTEAFF. This sequence joins TRBV3-1 (or the pseudogene TRBV3-2) and TRBJ1-1, with 10 bases fitting TRBD1. CDR3 length: 14 residues. Germline V CDR1 and CDR2: LGHDT, YNNKEL (reference sequence). Losses at the gene ends were 4 bases for V and 5 bases for J; bases not matched to a gene: 4.

The sample holds a few counts of this clone. The chain has TRBV7-9 and TRBJ2-7; D is undetermined. Deletions cut 5 bases from V and 4 bases from J, with 12 bases between. The CDR3 spans 13 residues. Germline V gene lookup returns CDR1 SEHNR and CDR2 FQNEAQ (reference sequence). The CDR3 coding sequence is TGTGCCAGCAGCAGCCTACAGCAGTACGAGCAGTACTTC. It codes for CASSSLQQYEQYF.

The V and J genes are TRBV7-9 and TRBJ1-3; D gene unclear. This CDR3 contains 14 residues. Germline-derived CDR1 and CDR2 are SEHNR and FQNEAQ (reference sequence). Trimming cost V 4 bases and J 0 bases, with 7 bases left between them. CDR3: CASSYSSSGNTIYF. The CDR3 region has the DNA TGTGCCAGCAGCTACAGCAGCTCTGGAAACACCATATATTTT.

The V call is TRBV6-5, the J call TRBJ2-5, with TRBD2 matching 7 bases. The trim removed 6 bases at V and 7 bases at J, leaving 8 bases unmatched. Germline V gene data show CDR1 as MNHEY and CDR2 as SVGAGI. The CDR3 is 13 amino acids. The CDR3 loop reads CASRAGRTGTQYF. The CDR3 DNA sequence: TGTGCCAGCAGAGCGGGACGGACGGGGACCCAGTACTTC.

The V gene is TRBV5-6, the J gene TRBJ2-2; tentative D call: TRBD2 (5 bases). This CDR3 has 15 residues. Looked up from germline, CDR1 is SGHDT and CDR2 is YYEEEE. The germline V and J ends were trimmed by 3 bases and 5 bases, with 14 bases remaining between them. The CDR3 loop reads CASSSDFSATGELFF. CDR3 in DNA: TGTGCCAGCAGCTCGGACTTTTCAGCTACCGGGGAGCTGTTTTTT.

DNA for the CDR3: TGTGCCAGCAGTTTCACCGGAGGACGGTTGACTATGAACACTGAAGCTTTCTTT. The encoded protein is CASSFTGGRLTMNTEAFF. The chain employs TRBV27 and TRBJ1-1; D is undetermined. This CDR3 region has 18 residues. From germline, CDR1 is MNHEY and CDR2 SMNVEV (reference sequence). Trimming removed 3 bases at V and 0 bases at J, with 20 bases between.

V and J are TRBV18 and TRBJ2-3; D possibly corresponds to TRBD2 (7 bases). Germline V gene lookup returns CDR1 KGHSH and CDR2 LQKENI. Trimming shortened V by 3 bases and J by 1 base, and 20 bases separated the two germline ends. The CDR3 consists of 18 residues. The CDR3 region has the DNA TGTGCCAGCTCACCCCGTGAGGGGGGGCCCGTCGGCACAGATACGCAGTATTTT. Translation: CASSPREGGPVGTDTQYF.

The chain joins TRBV5-6 to TRBJ2-7; D is unclear. The V end lost 2 bases, the J end lost 0 bases, and 15 bases lay between the germline ends. Looked up from germline, CDR1 is SGHDT and CDR2 is YYEEEE. This CDR3 contains 16 residues. CDR3 residues: CASSFVGGVSSYEQYF. In DNA form, the CDR3 reads TGTGCCAGCAGCTTCGTTGGTGGAGTGAGCTCCTACGAGCAGTACTTC.

The V and J genes are TRBV3-1 (or the pseudogene TRBV3-2) and TRBJ2-1; D perhaps matches TRBD1 (6 bases). The CDR3 spans 15 residues. The V gene's germline CDR1 is LGHDT and CDR2 YNNKEL (reference sequence). Between the trimmed V and J ends, which lost 3 bases and 6 bases, there was a span of 15 bases. CDR3 in amino acids: CASSQQNPGVNEQFF. The CDR3 region has the DNA TGTGCCAGCAGCCAGCAGAACCCAGGGGTCAATGAGCAGTTCTTC.

The gene calls are TRBV19 and TRBJ2-6; no clear D gene. V was clipped by 4 bases and J by 4 bases, with 5 bases between them. The CDR3 runs 13 residues. Germline lookup yields CDR1 LNHDA and CDR2 SQIVND (reference sequence). The CDR3 DNA sequence: TGTGCCAGTAGTAATTTAGGGGCCAACGTCCTGACTTTC. Its translation: CASSNLGANVLTF.

This chain connects TRBV5-8 to TRBJ2-2; 12 bases are a match to TRBD2. The germline CDR1 and CDR2 sequences are SGHTS and YDEGEE. Unmatched junction bases numbered 8, after V lost 4 bases and J lost 7 bases. This CDR3 region has 16 residues. The CDR3: CASSRPSGGAVGELFF. CDR3 in DNA: TGTGCCAGCAGCCGCCCTAGCGGGGGGGCTGTCGGGGAGCTGTTTTTT. The whole variable domain, filled in from reference TRBV5-8 and TRBJ2-2, reads EAGVTQSPTHLIKTRGQQATLRCSPISGHTSVYWYQQALGLGLQFLLWYDEGEERNRGNFPPRFSGRQFPNYSSELNVNALELEDSALYLCASSRPSGGAVGELFFGEGSRLTVL.

Many counts were recorded for this clone. This sample also contains other DNA sequences that code for the same CDR3. The chain is built from TRBV27 and TRBJ2-6, with D perhaps TRBD2 (5 bases). V was shortened by 4 bases and J by 1 base, with 8 bases between the two germline ends. The CDR3 is made up of 15 amino acids. The germline CDR1 and CDR2 sequences are MNHEY and SMNVEV (reference sequence). The chain's CDR3 is CASSSPGSGANVLTF. In nucleotides, the CDR3 is TGTGCCAGCAGTTCCCCGGGGTCTGGGGCCAACGTCCTGACTTTC.

The chain links TRBV5-1 to TRBJ2-3; 9 bases align to TRBD2. Germline lookup yields CDR1 SGHRS and CDR2 YFSETQ. CDR3 size: 15 residues. V dropped 4 bases and J dropped 6; count of bases not matched to a gene: 9. The CDR3 is CASSLSQRGVDTQYF. The CDR3 DNA is TGCGCCAGCAGCCTCTCCCAGCGGGGGGTGGATACGCAGTATTTT.

This clone was seen a few times. The V gene is TRBV14, the J gene TRBJ1-2; no definite D call. The CDR3 length is 13 residues. V was pared by 5 bases and J by 6 bases, with 13 bases between. Germline CDR1 reads SGHDN; CDR2 reads FVKESK. Here the CDR3 reads CASSFRPADGYTF. The CDR3 DNA is TGTGCCAGCAGCTTCCGACCCGCGGATGGCTACACCTTC. Based on the CDR3 plus reference TRBV14 and TRBJ1-2, the full variable domain is EAGVTQFPSHSVIEKGQTVTLRCDPISGHDNLYWYRRVMGKEIKFLLHFVKESKQDESGMPNNRFLAERTGGTYSTLKVQPAELEDSGVYFCASSFRPADGYTFGSGTRLTVV.